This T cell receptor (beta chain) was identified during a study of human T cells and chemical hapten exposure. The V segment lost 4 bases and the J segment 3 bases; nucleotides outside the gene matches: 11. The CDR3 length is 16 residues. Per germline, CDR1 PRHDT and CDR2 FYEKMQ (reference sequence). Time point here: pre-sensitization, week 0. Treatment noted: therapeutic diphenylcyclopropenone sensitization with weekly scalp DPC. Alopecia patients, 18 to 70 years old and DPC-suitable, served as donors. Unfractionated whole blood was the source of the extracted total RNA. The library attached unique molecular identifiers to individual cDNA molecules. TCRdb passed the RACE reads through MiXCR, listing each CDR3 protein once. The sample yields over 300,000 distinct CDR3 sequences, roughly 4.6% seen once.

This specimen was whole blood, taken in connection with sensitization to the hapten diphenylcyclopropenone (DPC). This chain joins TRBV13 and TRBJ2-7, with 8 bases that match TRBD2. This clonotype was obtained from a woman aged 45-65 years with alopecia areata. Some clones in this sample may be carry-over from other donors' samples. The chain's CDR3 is CASSSRSTSVYYEQYF. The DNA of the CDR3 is TGTGCCAGCAGCTCCCGGTCGACTAGCGTATACTACGAGCAGTACTTC.